This is a list of T cell receptor beta chains from one sample in a study of blood T cell repertoires in COVID-19. Assay used: immunoSEQ multiplex PCR; TCRdb lists only in-frame clones, some missing. The sample lists some 160,000 clones, approximately 79% seen once, with roughly 20% in the top ten. Sequenced sample: PBMCs or T cells enriched from blood (not recorded which). These TCRs come from a woman in her 70s in a cohort exposed to, infected with or recovered from COVID-19 (not recorded which). CDR3s include the opening cysteine and the closing phenylalanine or tryptophan. Fields, in order: clone size, V gene, J gene, D gene, CDR3 protein. A D gene is named only where the DNA matches it firmly. Size values are once, few and many counts, or a class for expanded clones, and some rows have none.

clone size: NA
V gene: TRBV6-5
J gene: TRBJ2-7
D gene: TRBD1
CDR3 protein: CASRIRDRGSYEQYF

clone size: once
V gene: TRBV3-1/TRBV3-2
J gene: TRBJ2-5
D gene: NA
CDR3 protein: CASSQRGTETQYF

clone size: NA
V gene: TRBV2
J gene: TRBJ1-2
D gene: NA
CDR3 protein: CASAQKDSYGYTF

clone size: NA
V gene: TRBV3-1/TRBV3-2
J gene: TRBJ2-7
D gene: NA
CDR3 protein: CASSSRLASHEQYF

clone size: once
V gene: TRBV4-2
J gene: TRBJ2-5
D gene: TRBD2
CDR3 protein: CASSLGLAGGSLKETQYF

clone size: NA
V gene: TRBV5-1
J gene: TRBJ2-1
D gene: NA
CDR3 protein: CASSFSPGGYNEQFF

clone size: NA
V gene: TRBV28
J gene: TRBJ1-1
D gene: NA
CDR3 protein: CASSPPDRDEAFF

clone size: NA
V gene: TRBV4-2
J gene: TRBJ1-1
D gene: NA
CDR3 protein: CASSQGWEGTEAFF

clone size: NA
V gene: TRBV4-2
J gene: TRBJ2-7
D gene: NA
CDR3 protein: CASSQGTLRSSYEQYF

clone size: NA
V gene: TRBV18
J gene: TRBJ1-1
D gene: TRBD1
CDR3 protein: CASSPSAGGWYTEAFF

clone size: NA
V gene: TRBV2
J gene: TRBJ2-5
D gene: TRBD1
CDR3 protein: CASSLQGAKETQYF

clone size: few
V gene: TRBV2
J gene: TRBJ1-1
D gene: NA
CDR3 protein: CASDRNTEAFF

clone size: NA
V gene: TRBV9
J gene: TRBJ2-5
D gene: NA
CDR3 protein: CASSPNAGLQETQYF

clone size: NA
V gene: TRBV14
J gene: TRBJ1-5
D gene: NA
CDR3 protein: CASSPSGAYQPQHF

clone size: few
V gene: TRBV6-5
J gene: TRBJ1-2
D gene: NA
CDR3 protein: CASSYWRGHGYTF

clone size: NA
V gene: TRBV5-1
J gene: TRBJ2-3
D gene: TRBD2
CDR3 protein: CASKPGTRRTDTQYF

clone size: once
V gene: TRBV12-5
J gene: TRBJ2-3
D gene: TRBD2
CDR3 protein: CASGPRPLAGGAADTQYF

clone size: NA
V gene: TRBV7-8
J gene: TRBJ1-6
D gene: TRBD1
CDR3 protein: CASSGPRDREIYNSPLHF

clone size: NA
V gene: TRBV9
J gene: TRBJ2-7
D gene: NA
CDR3 protein: CASSPWGRGGSYEQYF

clone size: NA
V gene: TRBV28
J gene: TRBJ2-7
D gene: NA
CDR3 protein: CARTPGVPYEQYF

clone size: NA
V gene: TRBV7-8
J gene: TRBJ1-4
D gene: NA
CDR3 protein: CASSLNSFYNEKLFF

clone size: NA
V gene: TRBV5-1
J gene: TRBJ2-5
D gene: TRBD2
CDR3 protein: CASSIGLAGGETQYF

clone size: NA
V gene: TRBV6-5
J gene: TRBJ2-5
D gene: TRBD1
CDR3 protein: CASIRDSGGLETQYF

clone size: NA
V gene: TRBV28
J gene: TRBJ1-4
D gene: NA
CDR3 protein: CASSYLGGEKLFF

clone size: NA
V gene: TRBV6-4
J gene: TRBJ2-7
D gene: NA
CDR3 protein: CATLDQPGYEQYF

clone size: NA
V gene: TRBV5-8
J gene: TRBJ2-5
D gene: NA
CDR3 protein: CASSGGGQAGGETQYF

clone size: NA
V gene: TRBV10-3
J gene: TRBJ2-3
D gene: NA
CDR3 protein: CAISEPGASTDTQYF

clone size: NA
V gene: TRBV20-1
J gene: TRBJ2-7
D gene: NA
CDR3 protein: CSASDWGPAVSYEQYF

clone size: NA
V gene: TRBV2
J gene: TRBJ2-7
D gene: TRBD1
CDR3 protein: CASTDRVYEQYF

clone size: NA
V gene: TRBV7-2
J gene: TRBJ1-2
D gene: TRBD1
CDR3 protein: CASSLGQGNTYGYTF